The 17 T cell receptor beta chains in this list originate from one sample, sequenced in a study of shared clonotypes between healthy human individuals. The assay was immunoSEQ multiplex PCR, and TCRdb's table has in-frame clones only and misses some. The repertoire holds around 1,000,000 clones, with 60% to 85% as singletons. The sequencing input was memory CD4+ T cells from PBMCs. Documented subset: CD45RA-negative fraction. The receptors here all came from a man aged 18 to 29 in good health. Some clones in this sample may be carry-over from other donors' samples.

The chain is built from TRBV5-1 and TRBJ2-7; 9 bases line up with TRBD1. In germline, CDR1 is SGHRS, CDR2 YFSETQ. The CDR3 consists of 15 residues. V gave up 4 bases and J gave up 4 bases; unmatched junction bases: 9. Here the CDR3 DNA reads TGCGCCAGCAGCGAACCGGGACAGGGTGGATACGAGCAGTACTTC. This codes for CASSEPGQGGYEQYF.

The chain carries TRBV28 and TRBJ2-2; D possibly uses TRBD1 or TRBD2 (5 bases each). Between the trimmed V and J ends, which lost 7 bases and 4 bases, there was a span of 13 bases. CDR1 is MDHEN, CDR2 SYDVKM, per germline. CDR3 length equals 14 residues. The CDR3 DNA is TGTGCCAGCATCCAAGGGGACCGCACCGGGGAGCTGTTTTTT. Translating it yields CASIQGDRTGELFF.

This clone was recorded at least ten times. The chain couples TRBV27 to TRBJ2-2; possibly TRBD2 for D (6 bases). From germline, CDR1 is MNHEY and CDR2 SMNVEV (reference sequence). The length of the CDR3 is 13 residues. V lost 3 bases and J lost 6, with 8 bases in between. The CDR3 nucleotides read TGTGCCAGCAGTTTTTGGGAGGCCGGGGAGCTGTTTTTT. The encoded protein is CASSFWEAGELFF.

This rearrangement joins TRBV29-1 to TRBJ1-1; TRBD1 aligns across 8 bases. Germline trimming cut 5 bases from V and 6 bases from J; bases unmatched to any gene: 8. The CDR3 consists of 13 residues. Looked up from germline, CDR1 is SQVTM and CDR2 is ANQGSEA. CDR3 DNA sequence: TGCAGCGTTAAGACAGGGGTCCGGGCTGAAGCTTTCTTT. Translating gives CSVKTGVRAEAFF.

The V and J genes are TRBV6-6 and TRBJ2-2, with no clear D. This CDR3 is 13 amino acids long. Trimming took 5 bases from V and 6 from J, leaving 10 bases between them. Germline CDR1 and CDR2: MNHNY and SVGAGI (reference sequence). The CDR3 loop is CASSHNPPGELFF. The CDR3 DNA follows: TGTGCCAGCAGTCACAACCCCCCCGGGGAGCTGTTTTTT.

The chain links TRBV7-3 to TRBJ2-7; D is uncertain. The V end was cut by 2 bases, the J end by 6 bases, with 5 bases between. The CDR3 has 11 amino acids. CDR1 is SGHTA and CDR2 is FQGTGA in the germline V gene. CDR3 sequence (DNA): TGTGCCAGCAGCTTATCGGGCGAGCAGTACTTC. It yields the protein CASSLSGEQYF.

CDR3 DNA: TGCGCCAGCAGCTTGGGCCCATCGGCAACTAATGAAAAACTGTTTTTT. Protein product: CASSLGPSATNEKLFF. The V call is TRBV5-1, the J call TRBJ1-4; D gene ambiguous. Germline V gene lookup returns CDR1 SGHRS and CDR2 YFSETQ. The germline V and J ends were trimmed by 0 bases and 0 bases, with 9 bases remaining between them. The CDR3 loop spans 16 amino acids.

CDR3 amino acids: CASSQNSGYEQYF. CDR3 nucleotides: TGTGCCAGCAGCCAAAACTCGGGGTACGAGCAGTACTTC. The J gene is TRBJ2-7, the V gene TRBV7-2, with D perhaps matching TRBD2 (5 bases). The CDR3 spans 13 residues. The germline V and J ends were trimmed by 5 bases and 4 bases, with 12 bases remaining between them. Germline CDR1 reads SGHTA; CDR2 reads FQGNSA.

This clone has just one count. V gene TRBV7-8 combines with J gene TRBJ2-5, with 13 bases identical to TRBD2. Germline CDR1 and CDR2: SGHVS and FQNEAQ. This CDR3 has 14 amino acids. Losses at the gene ends were 5 bases for V and 6 bases for J; bases not matched to a gene: 3. The CDR3 sequence is CASSGGLAGKTQYF. CDR3 DNA: TGTGCCAGCAGCGGGGGACTAGCGGGAAAGACCCAGTACTTC.

The chain uses TRBV18 and TRBJ2-5; 10 bases are shared with TRBD2. J lost 2 bases, V lost 6 bases, and 6 bases had no gene match. The CDR3 is 15 amino acids. The germline V gene has CDR1 KGHSH and CDR2 LQKENI. CDR3 residues: CASSRGLAAQETQYF. The CDR3 region has the DNA TGTGCCAGCTCGCGCGGACTAGCGGCTCAAGAGACCCAGTACTTC.

This clone was found once. The rearrangement links TRBV6-1 to TRBJ1-5; tentative D call: TRBD1 (6 bases). Germline CDR1 is MNHNS and CDR2 is SASEGT. Trimming shortened V by 8 bases and J by 0 bases, and 11 bases separated the two germline ends. CDR3 length: 14 residues. The CDR3 DNA is TGTGCCAGCGACAGGACCTATAGCAATCAGCCCCAGCATTTT. Translated, it gives CASDRTYSNQPQHF.

This sequence joins TRBV10-3 and TRBJ1-1; TRBD1 agrees at 8 bases. The CDR3 is 15 residues long. Germline lookup yields CDR1 ENHRY and CDR2 SYGVKD. V was clipped by 6 bases and J by 1 base; unmatched bases: 7. The CDR3 sequence: CAIRKAGQGNTEAFF. The DNA for the CDR3 is TGTGCCATCAGGAAGGCCGGACAGGGGAACACTGAAGCTTTCTTT.

On this clone: With only one base between it and a far larger clone, this is likely a read error. Different DNA sequences within this sample yield the same CDR3. V gene TRBV11-2 combines with J gene TRBJ1-1; D unclear. Germline V gives CDR1 SGHAT, CDR2 FQNNGV. The V and J ends lost 0 bases and 0 bases respectively, with 2 bases between them. CDR3 length: 13 amino acids. This chain's CDR3 is CASSLDLNTEAFF. The CDR3 DNA sequence: TGTGCCAGCAGCTTAGACTTGAACACTGAAGCTTTCTTT.

The V and J genes are TRBV10-3 and TRBJ2-7; TRBD1 is a possible D gene (5 bases). This CDR3 region has 14 residues. V lost 4 bases to trimming and J lost 4 bases, with 14 bases between them. Germline values: CDR1 ENHRY, CDR2 SYGVKD. The CDR3 reads CAISGQGPTYEQYF. The CDR3, as DNA: TGTGCCATCAGTGGTCAGGGCCCTACGTACGAGCAGTACTTC.

The chain employs TRBV9 and TRBJ1-3, with 7 bases identical to TRBD1. The CDR3 is 17 amino acids. With 0 bases clipped from V and 3 bases from J, the junction kept 9 bases outside the gene matches. Germline V gene lookup returns CDR1 SGDLS and CDR2 YYNGEE. Here the CDR3 DNA reads TGTGCCAGCAGCGTAGGAGAGAGGGCAGGGGGTGGAAACACCATATATTTT. It specifies CASSVGERAGGGNTIYF. Full variable domain (remainder filled in from reference TRBV9 and TRBJ1-3): DSGVTQTPKHLITATGQRVTLRCSPRSGDLSVYWYQQSLDQGLQFLIQYYNGEERAKGNILERFSAQQFPDLHSELNLSSLELGDSALYFCASSVGERAGGGNTIYFGEGSWLTVV.

This chain links TRBV28 with TRBJ2-7; D not resolved. V dropped 6 bases and J dropped 2 bases, with 14 bases sitting between them. Per germline, CDR1 MDHEN and CDR2 SYDVKM. The CDR3 has 14 residues. The CDR3 DNA reads TGTGCCAGCAGGAAGTTCAGGTGGGCCTACGAGCAGTACTTC. Its protein product is CASRKFRWAYEQYF.

This clone was observed once. The chain couples TRBV25-1 to TRBJ2-7, with D maybe TRBD2 (7 bases). V lost 3 bases to trimming and J lost 5 bases, with 20 bases between them. The CDR3 runs to 16 residues. The germline CDR1 and CDR2 sequences are MGHDK and SYGVNS. The CDR3 DNA is TGTGCCAGCAGTGACTCCATGGGGGGGGGCGCCAACGAGCAGTACTTC. Its translation is CASSDSMGGGANEQYF.